The 27 T cell receptor beta chains below come from one sample, sequenced in a study of T cells after yellow fever vaccination. MiXCR, run by TCRdb on the 5' RACE reads, gives a single entry per CDR3 protein. The table records roughly 520,000 distinct CDR3 sequences, about a fifth of them present only once. Material: PBMCs, obtained roughly 20 days after the first yellow fever vaccination. The source is a young man who received the YFV17D yellow fever vaccine.

This clonotype was seen only a few times. The V call is TRBV6-1, the J call TRBJ1-1; D remains ambiguous. The CDR3 sequence is 12 residues long. The V gene's germline CDR1 is MNHNS and CDR2 SASEGT. The V end lost 0 bases, the J end lost 2 bases, and 1 base lay between the germline ends. The CDR3 region is CASSEANTEAFF. In DNA form, the CDR3 reads TGTGCCAGCAGTGAAGCTAACACTGAAGCTTTCTTT.

V gene TRBV2 combines with J gene TRBJ2-7, with unresolved D. Germline CDR1 is SNHLY and CDR2 is FYNNEI. Trimming left V 4 bases short and J 3 bases short, with 13 bases between. The CDR3 extends over 14 amino acids. CDR3 region: CASSGFGDFYEQYF. CDR3 nucleotide sequence: TGTGCCAGCAGTGGGTTCGGAGACTTCTACGAGCAGTACTTC.

In this sample, this clonotype turned up a few times. V is TRBV7-2 and J is TRBJ2-7, with TRBD1 as a possible D gene (5 bases). V was pared by 2 bases and J by 0 bases, with 11 bases between. This CDR3 region has 15 residues. The germline CDR1 and CDR2 sequences are SGHTA and FQGNSA. In DNA form, the CDR3 reads TGTGCCAGCAGCTTATCCCCCCAGGGCTCCTACGAGCAGTACTTC. Its translation: CASSLSPQGSYEQYF.

V usage is TRBV12-3 or TRBV12-4 and J usage is TRBJ2-3; TRBD2 is a possible D gene (7 bases). V was pared by 2 bases and J by 5 bases, with 11 bases between. The CDR3 is 14 residues long. The CDR3 loop is CASSLRGGIDTQYF. The DNA for the CDR3 is TGTGCCAGCAGTTTAAGGGGGGGGATAGATACGCAGTATTTT.

The chain uses TRBV27 and TRBJ2-7; D is perhaps TRBD2 (7 bases). The CDR3 sequence is 14 residues long. Trimming shortened V by 6 bases and J by 5 bases, and 17 bases separated the two germline ends. Germline V lookup: CDR1 MNHEY, CDR2 SMNVEV (reference sequence). Written as DNA, the CDR3 is TGTGCCAGCAGGCCCAGTCGGGGGGCAAACGAGCAGTACTTC. It yields the protein CASRPSRGANEQYF.

The chain joins TRBV7-3 to TRBJ2-2; 7 nucleotides match TRBD1. Germline CDR1 SGHTA, CDR2 FQGTGA. The CDR3 covers 15 residues. The J segment lost 4 bases and the V segment lost 2 bases, leaving 4 bases of the junction unmatched. CDR3 protein: CASSLSGQFTGELFF. The CDR3 coding sequence is TGTGCCAGCAGCTTATCGGGACAGTTCACCGGGGAGCTGTTTTTT.

CDR3 nucleotide sequence: TGCGCCAGCAGCCAAAGGACATTTTACGAGCAGTACTTC. Encoded protein: CASSQRTFYEQYF. The chain couples TRBV4-3 to TRBJ2-7; the D gene is possibly TRBD1 (5 bases). Germline CDR1 is LGHNA and CDR2 is YSLEER. The CDR3 extends over 13 amino acids. V was trimmed by 2 bases and J by 4 bases, leaving 9 bases between them.

This clonotype was counted only a few times. In DNA, the CDR3 is TGCGCCAGCAGCTTGGGACTTAATTTCGGAGGGTACTTC. This codes for CASSLGLNFGGYF. This rearrangement joins TRBV5-1 to TRBJ2-5; D perhaps matches TRBD2 (5 bases). The ends were cut back, 0 bases at V and 13 bases at J, with 16 bases in the middle. The CDR3 spans 13 residues. Germline values: CDR1 SGHRS, CDR2 YFSETQ. Full variable domain (outside the CDR3, taken from reference TRBV5-1 and TRBJ2-5): KAGVTQTPRYLIKTRGQQVTLSCSPISGHRSVSWYQQTPGQGLQFLFEYFSETQRNKGNFPGRFSGRQFSNSRSEMNVSTLELGDSALYLCASSLGLNFGGYFGPGTRLLVL.

V usage is TRBV2 and J usage is TRBJ2-1; possible D gene TRBD2, 6 bases. Germline CDR1 reads SNHLY; CDR2 reads FYNNEI. V was pared by 8 bases and J by 4 bases, with 18 bases between. The CDR3 is 15 amino acids. The CDR3 here is CASAHGRDPYNEQFF. CDR3 nucleotides: TGTGCCAGCGCCCACGGGAGAGACCCTTACAATGAGCAGTTCTTC.

This clonotype occurred a few times. At one of its ends the junction is not consistent with the germline gene, which may arise from a read error. This chain uses TRBV6-1 with TRBJ1-1; D not certain. Germline CDR1 is MNHNS and CDR2 is SASEGT. This CDR3 spans 13 amino acids. The CDR3 protein is CASSVGSDTEAFF. CDR3 DNA sequence: TGTGCCAGTAGTGTGGGGAGTGACACTGAAGCTTTCTTT.

The chain couples TRBV6-1 to TRBJ2-5, with D perhaps matching TRBD1 (6 bases). The CDR3 is made up of 14 amino acids. Trimming stripped 4 bases from V and 4 bases from J, with 13 bases between. In germline, CDR1 is MNHNS, CDR2 SASEGT. This CDR3 reads CASSALTGRETQYF. The CDR3 DNA sequence: TGTGCCAGCAGTGCTCTCACAGGGAGAGAGACCCAGTACTTC.

The chain couples TRBV2 to TRBJ1-5; 11 bases match TRBD1. Germline CDR1 is SNHLY and CDR2 is FYNNEI. With 5 bases clipped from V and 5 bases from J, the junction kept 14 bases outside the gene matches. There are 18 residues in the CDR3. The CDR3 region is CASSTGTGGSNWDQPQHF. The CDR3, as DNA: TGTGCCAGCAGTACCGGGACAGGGGGTTCTAATTGGGATCAGCCCCAGCATTTT.

This clonotype came up a few times. The gene calls are TRBV6-5 and TRBJ2-3; D gene unclear. Trimming removed 4 bases from V and 3 bases from J, with 11 bases in between. The CDR3 runs 14 residues. Germline loops: CDR1 MNHEY, CDR2 SVGAGI. CDR3 in DNA: TGTGCCAGCAGTTCCCATTTGGGTACAGATACGCAGTATTTT. It yields the protein CASSSHLGTDTQYF.

This clonotype was recorded a few times. V and J are TRBV25-1 and TRBJ1-1; TRBD1 might be the D (5 bases). Germline V CDR1 and CDR2: MGHDK, SYGVNS. This CDR3 has 16 amino acids. V lost 3 bases and J lost 6, with 20 bases in between. The chain's CDR3 is CASSDFPGPHGAEAFF. CDR3 nucleotide sequence: TGTGCCAGCAGTGATTTTCCGGGACCCCATGGGGCTGAAGCTTTCTTT.

The rearrangement links TRBV9 to TRBJ2-7; D not certain. The CDR3 totals 14 residues. Germline-derived CDR1 and CDR2 are SGDLS and YYNGEE. V shed 8 bases and J shed 4 bases, with 19 bases lying between them. CDR3 loop: CARGGDLRPYEQYV. As DNA, the CDR3 is TGTGCCAGGGGTGGAGACTTGAGGCCTTACGAGCAGTACGTC.

J is TRBJ1-1 and V is TRBV12-3 or TRBV12-4; D unclear. Trimming removed 2 bases from V and 2 bases from J, with 9 bases in between. The CDR3 is made up of 14 amino acids. The CDR3 loop is CASSLSQANTEAFF. CDR3 nucleotides: TGTGCCAGCAGTTTATCCCAGGCAAACACTGAAGCTTTCTTT.

This clonotype was observed a handful of times. This chain joins TRBV14 and TRBJ2-1; D remains ambiguous. The germline V gene has CDR1 SGHDN and CDR2 FVKESK. Deletions cut 1 base from V and 8 bases from J, with 6 bases between. The CDR3 extends over 12 amino acids. The CDR3 nucleotides are TGTGCCAGCAGCCAAGCCAACTATGAGCAGTTCTTC. It yields the protein CASSQANYEQFF.

A few counts support this clonotype. The V call is TRBV12-3 or TRBV12-4, the J call TRBJ1-1; no clear D. CDR3 length: 11 residues. V gave up 3 bases and J gave up 6 bases, with 5 bases separating them. The CDR3 DNA sequence: TGTGCCAGCAGTTTGTGGGCTGAAGCTTTCTTT. This gives the protein CASSLWAEAFF.

The V call is TRBV18, the J call TRBJ1-1, with D maybe TRBD1 (6 bases). This CDR3 has 14 residues. The ends were cut back, 6 bases at V and 3 bases at J, with 14 bases in the middle. Looked up from germline, CDR1 is KGHSH and CDR2 is LQKENI. The CDR3 loop reads CASSPGARDTEAFF. The CDR3 nucleotides are TGTGCCAGCTCGCCGGGGGCGCGGGACACTGAAGCTTTCTTT. Combining the CDR3 with reference TRBV18 and TRBJ1-1 gives the whole variable domain NAGVMQNPRHLVRRRGQEARLRCSPMKGHSHVYWYRQLPEEGLKFMVYLQKENIIDESGMPKERFSAEFPKEGPSILRIQQVVRGDSAAYFCASSPGARDTEAFFGQGTRLTVV.

The sample holds many counts of this clonotype. V gene TRBV4-3 combines with J gene TRBJ2-5; TRBD2 matches at 7 bases. Germline CDR1 is LGHNA and CDR2 is YSLEER. This CDR3 has 18 residues. The V and J ends lost 0 bases and 5 bases, in that order; junction bases with no gene match: 15. The DNA of the CDR3 is TGCGCCAGCAGCCAAGATAGGATGGGCGGGGGTCTTGGGGAGACCCAGTACTTC. This encodes CASSQDRMGGGLGETQYF.

The chain has TRBV28 and TRBJ1-6, with unresolved D. The V end lost 8 bases, the J end lost 0 bases, and 11 bases lay between the germline ends. Germline CDR1 is MDHEN and CDR2 is SYDVKM. This CDR3 region has 15 residues. The CDR3 coding sequence is TGTGCCAGCTCGGGCAGTAGCTCCTATAATTCACCCCTCCACTTT. This gives the protein CASSGSSSYNSPLHF.

The chain recombines TRBV5-1 with TRBJ2-3; D perhaps matches TRBD1 (6 bases). CDR1 is SGHRS, CDR2 YFSETQ, per germline. The length of the CDR3 is 14 residues. V lost 6 bases, J lost 4 bases, and 15 bases lay in between. The CDR3 region has the DNA TGCGCCAGCAACAGGGTGTCCTCGGCAGATACGCAGTATTTT. Translating gives CASNRVSSADTQYF.

This clonotype was detected a few times. The V gene is TRBV5-1, the J gene TRBJ2-1, with 7 bases fitting TRBD2. J was trimmed by 0 bases and V by 4 bases; bases with no gene match: 4. Germline V gene data show CDR1 as SGHRS and CDR2 as YFSETQ. The CDR3 has 15 amino acids. The CDR3 loop reads CASSAAGSSYNEQFF. The CDR3 DNA is TGCGCCAGCAGCGCAGCGGGGAGCTCCTACAATGAGCAGTTCTTC. The complete variable domain, with remaining parts taken from reference TRBV5-1 and TRBJ2-1, reads KAGVTQTPRYLIKTRGQQVTLSCSPISGHRSVSWYQQTPGQGLQFLFEYFSETQRNKGNFPGRFSGRQFSNSRSEMNVSTLELGDSALYLCASSAAGSSYNEQFFGPGTRLTVL.

The chain joins TRBV7-2 to TRBJ2-3; D ambiguous. V lost 5 bases and J 8 bases, leaving 11 bases between the germline ends. CDR3 size: 12 residues. The germline V gene has CDR1 SGHTA and CDR2 FQGNSA. CDR3 in DNA: TGTGCCAGCAGCCCTCGAGTGCCTACGCAGTATTTT. This gives the protein CASSPRVPTQYF.

This clonotype showed up just a few times. The chain has TRBV7-2 and TRBJ1-2, with a weak D call TRBD1 (6 bases). This CDR3 spans 14 amino acids. The V gene's germline CDR1 is SGHTA and CDR2 FQGNSA. V was trimmed by 1 base and J by 5 bases, leaving 11 bases between them. The CDR3 bases are TGTGCCAGCAGCTTAGAATTGAGGGGGTATGGCTACACCTTC. Its protein is CASSLELRGYGYTF. Supplemented by reference TRBV7-2 and TRBJ1-2, the full variable domain reads GAGVSQSPSNKVTEKGKDVELRCDPISGHTALYWYRQSLGQGLEFLIYFQGNSAPDKSGLPSDRFSAERTGGSVSTLTIQRTQQEDSAVYLCASSLELRGYGYTFGSGTRLTVV.

The V and J genes are TRBV9 and TRBJ2-3; 12 positions agree with TRBD2. The CDR3 runs 17 residues. The J segment lost 3 bases and the V segment lost 3 bases, leaving 8 bases of the junction unmatched. CDR1 and CDR2 (germline): SGDLS, YYNGEE. This CDR3 reads CASSALLAGGLTDTQYF. The CDR3, as DNA: TGTGCCAGCAGCGCGTTACTAGCGGGGGGACTTACAGATACGCAGTATTTT.

The chain has TRBV4-1 and TRBJ1-1, with D possibly being TRBD1 (5 bases). Trimming took off 3 bases at V and 6 bases at J, with 14 bases between the two ends. Germline V gene data show CDR1 as MGHRA and CDR2 as YSYEKL. The CDR3 has 14 residues. The CDR3 protein is CASSQVRMGAEAFF. DNA of the CDR3: TGCGCCAGCAGCCAGGTTCGGATGGGGGCTGAAGCTTTCTTT.